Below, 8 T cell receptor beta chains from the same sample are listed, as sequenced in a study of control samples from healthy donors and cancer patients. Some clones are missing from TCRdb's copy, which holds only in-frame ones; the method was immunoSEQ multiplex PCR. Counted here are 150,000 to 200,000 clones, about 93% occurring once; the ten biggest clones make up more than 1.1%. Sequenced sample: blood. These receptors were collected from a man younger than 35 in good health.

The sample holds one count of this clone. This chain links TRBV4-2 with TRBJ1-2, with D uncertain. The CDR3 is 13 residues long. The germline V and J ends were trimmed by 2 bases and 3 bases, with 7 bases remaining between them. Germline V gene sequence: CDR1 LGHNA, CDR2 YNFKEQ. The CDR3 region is CASSQSSDYGYTF. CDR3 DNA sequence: TGTGCCAGCAGCCAAAGCTCGGACTATGGCTACACCTTC.

The CDR3 here is CASSLQDGNNVLTF. The CDR3 DNA sequence: TGTGCCAGCAGCTTACAGGACGGTAACAACGTCCTGACTTTC. The chain has TRBV7-3 and TRBJ2-6; no firm D call. V was shortened by 2 bases and J by 9 bases, with 11 bases between the two germline ends. Germline lookup yields CDR1 SGHTA and CDR2 FQGTGA. The CDR3 contains 14 residues. The whole variable domain, remainder taken from reference TRBV7-3 and TRBJ2-6, is GAGVSQTPSNKVTEKGKYVELRCDPISGHTALYWYRQSLGQGPEFLIYFQGTGAADDSGLPNDRFFAVRPEGSVSTLKIQRTERGDSAVYLCASSLQDGNNVLTFGAGSRLTVL.

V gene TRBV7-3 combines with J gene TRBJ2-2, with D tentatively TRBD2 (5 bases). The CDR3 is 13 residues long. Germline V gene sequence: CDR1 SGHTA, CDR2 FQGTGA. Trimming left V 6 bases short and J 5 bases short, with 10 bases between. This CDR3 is CASSSSGTGELFF. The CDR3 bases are TGTGCCAGCAGTTCCTCGGGAACCGGGGAGCTGTTTTTT.

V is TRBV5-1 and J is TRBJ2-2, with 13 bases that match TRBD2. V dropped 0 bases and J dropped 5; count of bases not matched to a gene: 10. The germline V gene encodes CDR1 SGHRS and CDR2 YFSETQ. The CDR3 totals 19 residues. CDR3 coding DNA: TGCGCCAGCAGCTTGGCCTCACTAGCGGGGGGGCCGAGGACCGGGGAGCTGTTTTTT. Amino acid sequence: CASSLASLAGGPRTGELFF.

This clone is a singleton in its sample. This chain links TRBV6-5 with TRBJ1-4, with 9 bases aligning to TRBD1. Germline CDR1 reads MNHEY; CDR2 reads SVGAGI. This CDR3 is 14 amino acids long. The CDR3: CATKDRGWDEKLFF. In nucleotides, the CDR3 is TGTGCGACCAAGGACAGGGGTTGGGATGAAAAACTGTTTTTT.

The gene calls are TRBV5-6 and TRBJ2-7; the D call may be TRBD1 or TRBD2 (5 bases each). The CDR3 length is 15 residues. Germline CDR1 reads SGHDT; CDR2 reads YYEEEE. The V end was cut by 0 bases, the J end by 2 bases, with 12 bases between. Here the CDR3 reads CASSLDGRETYEQYF. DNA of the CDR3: TGTGCCAGCAGCTTGGACGGCAGGGAGACCTACGAGCAGTACTTC.

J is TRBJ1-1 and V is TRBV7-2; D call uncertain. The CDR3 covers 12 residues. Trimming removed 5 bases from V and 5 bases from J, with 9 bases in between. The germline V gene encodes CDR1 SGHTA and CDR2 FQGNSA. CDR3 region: CASSLGWTEAFF. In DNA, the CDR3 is TGTGCCAGCAGCCTTGGGTGGACTGAAGCTTTCTTT.

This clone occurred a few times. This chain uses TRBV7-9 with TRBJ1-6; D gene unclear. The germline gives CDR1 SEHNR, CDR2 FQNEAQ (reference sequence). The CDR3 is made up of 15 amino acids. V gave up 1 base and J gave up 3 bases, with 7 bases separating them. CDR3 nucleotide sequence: TGTGCCAGCAGCTTAGTCTCCAGCTATAATTCACCCCTCCACTTT. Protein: CASSLVSSYNSPLHF.